Listed here are 30 T cell receptor beta chains from one sample, sequenced in a study of shared clonotypes between healthy human individuals. Produced via immunoSEQ multiplex PCR; TCRdb's table is partial and in-frame only. The data contain about 550,000 clones, roughly 95% of them singletons. Positively selected for CCR7, the CD45RO-negative cells used as naive CD8 cells excluded terminally differentiated effector memory CD45RA+ cells. Sequenced: naive CD8+ T cells sorted from blood. The receptors originated from a woman in her twenties or thirties in good health.

The rearrangement joins TRBV6-5 to TRBJ1-2, with unresolved D. Trimming removed 3 bases at V and 8 bases at J, with 7 bases between. CDR1 and CDR2 from the germline V gene are MNHEY and SVGAGI. The CDR3 runs to 11 residues. CDR3: CASSYWGGYTF. CDR3 in DNA: TGTGCCAGCAGTTATTGGGGAGGCTACACCTTC.

The chain joins TRBV27 to TRBJ2-1; 13 nucleotides align to TRBD2. J gave up 5 bases and V 6 bases, and 4 bases lay outside the gene matches. Germline CDR1 MNHEY, CDR2 SMNVEV (reference sequence). The CDR3 loop spans 15 amino acids. The CDR3 DNA is TGTGCCAGCAGCTTTGGACTAGCGGGGGACAATGAGCAGTTCTTC. It encodes CASSFGLAGDNEQFF.

This clone was recorded only once. The chain has TRBV4-1 and TRBJ2-7; 7 bases fit TRBD2. The germline gives CDR1 MGHRA, CDR2 YSYEKL. V was clipped by 1 base and J by 6 bases; unmatched bases: 9. This CDR3 contains 15 residues. The CDR3 protein is CASSQGQLAGAEQYF. For the CDR3, the DNA is TGCGCCAGCAGCCAAGGTCAGTTGGCGGGAGCCGAGCAGTACTTC.

The rearrangement joins TRBV16 to TRBJ1-1, with D tentatively TRBD1 (5 bases). Trimming left V 2 bases short and J 0 bases short, with 16 bases between. This CDR3 is built from 17 residues. Germline V lookup: CDR1 KGHSY, CDR2 FQNENV. CDR3 amino acids: CASSQQGVGGMNTEAFF. Written as DNA, the CDR3 is TGTGCCAGCAGCCAACAGGGCGTCGGGGGAATGAACACTGAAGCTTTCTTT.

The chain employs TRBV6-5 and TRBJ1-2, with D uncertain. Trimming left V 0 bases short and J 8 bases short, with 7 bases between. The CDR3 sequence is 12 residues long. Germline V gene lookup returns CDR1 MNHEY and CDR2 SVGAGI. As DNA, the CDR3 is TGTGCCAGCAGTTACTCGAACGTAGGCTACACCTTC. This codes for CASSYSNVGYTF.

This clone was picked up a small number of times. The chain has TRBV5-1 and TRBJ1-5; D is undetermined. V was trimmed by 0 bases and J by 0 bases, leaving 7 bases between them. The CDR3 spans 15 residues. The germline V gene has CDR1 SGHRS and CDR2 YFSETQ. CDR3 in amino acids: CASSLGVDSNQPQHF. The CDR3, as DNA: TGCGCCAGCAGCTTGGGGGTAGATAGCAATCAGCCCCAGCATTTT.

Notes on this clone: Other DNA sequences in the same sample also yield this CDR3. This chain joins TRBV28 and TRBJ2-3; no clear D. This CDR3 has 11 amino acids. V was shortened by 3 bases and J by 5 bases, with 3 bases between the two germline ends. Germline V gene lookup returns CDR1 MDHEN and CDR2 SYDVKM. The CDR3 region is CASSLLDTQYF. In nucleotides, the CDR3 is TGTGCCAGCAGTTTGTTAGATACGCAGTATTTT.

The CDR3 DNA sequence: TGTGCCAGCAGCTTGGGTACAGGGGTATCCTACGAGCAGTACTTC. This translates into CASSLGTGVSYEQYF. The chain is built from TRBV5-4 and TRBJ2-7, with 7 bases fitting TRBD1. CDR3 length: 15 residues. V was clipped by 0 bases and J by 1 base; unmatched bases: 4. Looked up from germline, CDR1 is SGHNT and CDR2 is YYREEE (reference sequence).

This chain links TRBV5-1 with TRBJ2-2; D may be TRBD1 (6 bases). Per the germline V gene, CDR1 is SGHRS and CDR2 is YFSETQ. Trimming cost V 6 bases and J 3 bases, with 12 bases left between them. CDR3 length equals 14 residues. The CDR3 reads CASIRGGHTGELFF. In nucleotides, the CDR3 is TGCGCCAGCATCCGTGGGGGCCACACCGGGGAGCTGTTTTTT.

CDR3 in DNA: TGTGCCAGCAGCCCTGGGGGCGCAACCTCCTACGAGCAGTACTTC. Protein product: CASSPGGATSYEQYF. The V call is TRBV7-9, the J call TRBJ2-7, with D possibly being TRBD1 (6 bases). CDR3 length: 15 residues. The germline V gene has CDR1 SEHNR and CDR2 FQNEAQ (reference sequence). V lost 5 bases to trimming and J lost 0 bases, with 14 bases between them.

V and J are TRBV7-9 and TRBJ1-4, with 9 bases aligning to TRBD1. Germline-derived CDR1 and CDR2 are SEHNR and FQNEAQ (reference sequence). The CDR3 length is 15 residues. Trimming at V came to 4 bases and at J to 8 bases, leaving 8 bases not matched to a gene. This chain's CDR3 is CASSSEDRGGEKLFF. The CDR3 DNA reads as TGTGCCAGCAGCTCAGAGGACAGGGGAGGCGAAAAACTGTTTTTT.

The chain carries TRBV7-9 and TRBJ1-6; 7 bases agree with TRBD1. CDR1 SEHNR and CDR2 FQNEAQ come from the germline V gene (reference sequence). The CDR3 is 14 residues long. V was clipped by 7 bases and J by 7 bases; unmatched bases: 7. CDR3 in amino acids: CASNTGTANSPLHF. The CDR3 DNA reads as TGTGCCAGCAATACCGGGACAGCCAATTCACCCCTCCACTTT.

V usage is TRBV27 and J usage is TRBJ2-7; D is uncertain. In germline, CDR1 is MNHEY, CDR2 SMNVEV (reference sequence). Trimming removed 8 bases from V and 9 bases from J, with 14 bases in between. The CDR3 length is 11 residues. The CDR3 region is CASGNWIVQYF. Written as DNA, the CDR3 is TGTGCCAGCGGAAACTGGATTGTGCAGTACTTC.

The chain has TRBV15 and TRBJ1-4, with D maybe TRBD1 (5 bases). Per germline, CDR1 LNHNV and CDR2 YYDKDF (reference sequence). The CDR3 contains 14 residues. The germline V and J ends were trimmed by 4 bases and 5 bases, with 11 bases remaining between them. Written as DNA, the CDR3 is TGTGCCACCAGCATGGGGCTTGTAAATGAAAAACTGTTTTTT. Protein sequence: CATSMGLVNEKLFF.

This rearrangement joins TRBV13 to TRBJ1-3, with TRBD1 matching over 8 bases. The germline CDR1 and CDR2 sequences are PRHDT and FYEKMQ (reference sequence). CDR3 length: 17 amino acids. Trimming cost V 4 bases and J 0 bases; bases outside gene matches: 8. CDR3 amino acids: CASSSRTGPSSGNTIYF. In nucleotides, the CDR3 is TGTGCCAGCAGCTCCCGGACAGGGCCAAGCTCTGGAAACACCATATATTTT.

CDR3 amino acids: CASSFTPKGTVFHEQYF. CDR3 DNA: TGTGCCAGCAGTTTTACCCCGAAAGGGACTGTTTTTCACGAGCAGTACTTC. The chain couples TRBV28 to TRBJ2-7; D is perhaps TRBD2 (6 bases). This CDR3 is 17 amino acids long. Germline values: CDR1 MDHEN, CDR2 SYDVKM. Trimming took 3 bases from V and 5 from J, leaving 23 bases between them. Full variable domain (outside the CDR3, taken from reference TRBV28 and TRBJ2-7): DVKVTQSSRYLVKRTGEKVFLECVQDMDHENMFWYRQDPGLGLRLIYFSYDVKMKEKGDIPEGYSVSREKKERFSLILESASTNQTSMYLCASSFTPKGTVFHEQYFGPGTRLTVT.

This sequence joins TRBV28 and TRBJ2-5; 9 bases are a match to TRBD2. V lost 2 bases to trimming and J lost 2 bases; unmatched junction nucleotides: 3. The CDR3 is 15 residues long. Germline assignment: CDR1 MDHEN and CDR2 SYDVKM. This CDR3 reads CASSLKTSGQETQYF. DNA for the CDR3: TGTGCCAGCAGTTTAAAGACTAGCGGACAAGAGACCCAGTACTTC.

The chain is built from TRBV27 and TRBJ2-2; 8 bases line up with TRBD2. Germline V gene sequence: CDR1 MNHEY, CDR2 SMNVEV (reference sequence). This CDR3 contains 14 residues. V was clipped by 5 bases and J by 6 bases; unmatched bases: 5. CDR3 in amino acids: CASSPSSGPGELFF. CDR3 DNA sequence: TGTGCCAGCAGTCCATCTAGCGGGCCCGGGGAGCTGTTTTTT.

The chain uses TRBV21-1 and TRBJ1-1. TRBV21-1 is a pseudogene locus. The CDR3 length is 16 residues. For the CDR3, the DNA is TGTGCCAGCAGCAATGCAGGCGGGTGCCTGGGCACTGAAGCTTTCTTT. Translated: CASSNAGGCLGTEAFF.

This rearrangement joins TRBV7-2 to TRBJ2-7; 8 nucleotides agree with TRBD2. Germline V gene sequence: CDR1 SGHTA, CDR2 FQGNSA. The CDR3 consists of 13 residues. V shed 4 bases and J 2 bases; nucleotides not matched to a gene: 1. The CDR3: CASSWTSPYEQYF. DNA for the CDR3: TGTGCCAGCAGCTGGACTAGCCCCTACGAGCAGTACTTC.

The chain is built from TRBV25-1 and TRBJ2-7, with TRBD1 matching 10 bases. Per germline, CDR1 MGHDK and CDR2 SYGVNS. This CDR3 has 15 amino acids. The junction had 2 bases not matched to a gene; V was cut back by 3 bases and J by 0 bases. The CDR3 region has the DNA TGTGCCAGCAGTGATTGGGACAGGGGCTCCTACGAGCAGTACTTC. Protein: CASSDWDRGSYEQYF.

The rearrangement joins TRBV28 to TRBJ2-1; 8 bases match TRBD2. From germline, CDR1 is MDHEN and CDR2 SYDVKM. With V trimmed by 3 bases and J by 3 bases, 4 bases remained unmatched. The CDR3 totals 15 residues. The CDR3 coding sequence is TGTGCCAGCAGTTTTAGCGGGAATCTCTACAATGAGCAGTTCTTC. Its protein is CASSFSGNLYNEQFF. Filled out from reference TRBV28 and TRBJ2-1, the complete variable domain reads DVKVTQSSRYLVKRTGEKVFLECVQDMDHENMFWYRQDPGLGLRLIYFSYDVKMKEKGDIPEGYSVSREKKERFSLILESASTNQTSMYLCASSFSGNLYNEQFFGPGTRLTVL.

The chain recombines TRBV30 with TRBJ2-7; D gene ambiguous. V was shortened by 5 bases and J by 0 bases, with 11 bases between the two germline ends. This CDR3 has 13 amino acids. CDR1 is GTSNPN, CDR2 SVGIG, per germline (reference sequence). The CDR3 loop reads CAWGLGYSYEQYF. The CDR3 region has the DNA TGTGCCTGGGGATTGGGTTACTCCTACGAGCAGTACTTC.

This chain connects TRBV7-9 to TRBJ2-7; 13 bases map to TRBD2. With 3 bases clipped from V and 1 base from J, the junction kept 3 bases outside the gene matches. Germline V gene lookup returns CDR1 SEHNR and CDR2 FQNEAQ (reference sequence). The CDR3 is 16 amino acids. This CDR3 reads CASSFTSGRESYEQYF. In DNA form, the CDR3 reads TGTGCCAGCAGCTTTACTAGCGGGAGGGAATCCTACGAGCAGTACTTC.

V usage is TRBV28 and J usage is TRBJ2-5; a weak D match, TRBD2 (6 bases). Gene TRBJ2-7 matches the end of the DNA better, so the J call may be wrong. This CDR3 spans 13 amino acids. Germline V lookup: CDR1 MDHEN, CDR2 SYDVKM. CDR3 sequence reads: CASRPTGGYEQYF. CDR3 nucleotides: TGTGCCAGCAGACCAACAGGAGGGTACGAGCAGTACTTC.

The chain links TRBV2 to TRBJ2-2, with 9 bases aligning to TRBD1. The CDR3 is 14 residues long. Germline V gene sequence: CDR1 SNHLY, CDR2 FYNNEI. The V and J ends lost 3 bases and 6 bases, in that order; junction bases with no gene match: 2. This CDR3 reads CASSDDRGSGELFF. The CDR3 DNA is TGTGCCAGCAGTGATGACAGGGGGTCCGGGGAGCTGTTTTTT.

The genes are TRBV7-8 and TRBJ2-7; 7 positions match TRBD1. The CDR3 runs to 13 residues. J gave up 6 bases and V 1 base, and 3 bases lay outside the gene matches. Looked up from germline, CDR1 is SGHVS and CDR2 is FQNEAQ. The CDR3 spells CASSLGGGVEQYF. The CDR3 DNA is TGTGCCAGCAGCTTAGGAGGGGGCGTCGAGCAGTACTTC.

V gene TRBV7-9 combines with J gene TRBJ2-1; TRBD2 matches 13 bases. CDR3 size: 15 residues. Looked up from germline, CDR1 is SEHNR and CDR2 is FQNEAQ (reference sequence). The trim removed 0 bases at V and 10 bases at J, leaving 3 bases unmatched. The DNA for the CDR3 is TGTGCCAGCAGCTTAGCTGGACTAGCGGGAGAAGAGCAGTTCTTC. Encoded protein: CASSLAGLAGEEQFF.

The chain couples TRBV4-2 to TRBJ2-3, with D unresolved. The ends were cut back, 0 bases at V and 0 bases at J, with 13 bases in the middle. This CDR3 is built from 17 residues. Germline V gene lookup returns CDR1 LGHNA and CDR2 YNFKEQ. The CDR3 DNA follows: TGTGCCAGCAGCCAAGATCTTTCCGGCAGAAGCACAGATACGCAGTATTTT. Translating gives CASSQDLSGRSTDTQYF.

CDR3 nucleotide sequence: TGTGCCAGCAGTTTTAACACCGGGGAGCTGTTTTTT. It codes for CASSFNTGELFF. This chain links TRBV27 with TRBJ2-2; no firm D call. CDR1 is MNHEY, CDR2 SMNVEV, per germline (reference sequence). V lost 3 bases, J lost 2 bases, and 1 base lay in between. CDR3 length: 12 residues.